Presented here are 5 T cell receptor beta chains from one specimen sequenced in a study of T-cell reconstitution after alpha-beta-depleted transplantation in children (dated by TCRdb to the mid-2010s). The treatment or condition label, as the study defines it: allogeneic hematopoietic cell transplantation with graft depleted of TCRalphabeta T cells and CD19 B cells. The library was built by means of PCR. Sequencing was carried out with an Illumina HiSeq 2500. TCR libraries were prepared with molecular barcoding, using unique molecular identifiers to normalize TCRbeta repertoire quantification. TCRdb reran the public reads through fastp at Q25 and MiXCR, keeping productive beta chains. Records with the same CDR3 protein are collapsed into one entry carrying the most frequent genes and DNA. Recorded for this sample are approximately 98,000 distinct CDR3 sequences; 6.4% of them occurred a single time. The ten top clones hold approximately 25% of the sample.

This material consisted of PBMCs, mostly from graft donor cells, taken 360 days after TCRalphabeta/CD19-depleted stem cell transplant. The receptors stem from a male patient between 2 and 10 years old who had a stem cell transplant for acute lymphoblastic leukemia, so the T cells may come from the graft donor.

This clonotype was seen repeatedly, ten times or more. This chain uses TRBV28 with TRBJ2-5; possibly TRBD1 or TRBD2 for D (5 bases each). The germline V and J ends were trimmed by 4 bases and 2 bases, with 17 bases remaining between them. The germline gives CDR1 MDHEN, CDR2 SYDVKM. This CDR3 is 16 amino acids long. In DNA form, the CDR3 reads TGTGCCAGCAGTTCCCGCAACTGGGGGTCACAAGAGACCCAGTACTTC. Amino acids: CASSSRNWGSQETQYF.

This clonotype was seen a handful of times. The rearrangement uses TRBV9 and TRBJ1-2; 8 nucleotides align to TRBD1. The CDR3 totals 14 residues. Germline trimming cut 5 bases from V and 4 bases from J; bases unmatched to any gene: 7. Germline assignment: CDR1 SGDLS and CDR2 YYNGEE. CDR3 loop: CASRGTGDIYGYTF. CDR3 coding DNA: TGTGCCAGCAGGGGGACAGGCGACATCTATGGCTACACCTTC.

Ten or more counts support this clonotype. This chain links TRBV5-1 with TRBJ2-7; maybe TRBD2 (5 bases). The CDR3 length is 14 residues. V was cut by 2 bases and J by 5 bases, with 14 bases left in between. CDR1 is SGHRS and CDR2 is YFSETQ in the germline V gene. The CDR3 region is CASSLAVGLDEQYF. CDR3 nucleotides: TGCGCCAGCAGCTTAGCGGTAGGCCTCGACGAGCAGTACTTC.

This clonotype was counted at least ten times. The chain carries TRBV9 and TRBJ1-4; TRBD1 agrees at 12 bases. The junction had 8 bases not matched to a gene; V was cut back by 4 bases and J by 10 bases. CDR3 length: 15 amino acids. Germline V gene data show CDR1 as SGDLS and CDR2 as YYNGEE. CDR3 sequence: CASSSSGTGGSKLFF. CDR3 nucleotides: TGTGCCAGCAGCTCTTCCGGGACAGGGGGCTCAAAACTGTTTTTT. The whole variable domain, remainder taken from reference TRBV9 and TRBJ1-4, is DSGVTQTPKHLITATGQRVTLRCSPRSGDLSVYWYQQSLDQGLQFLIQYYNGEERAKGNILERFSAQQFPDLHSELNLSSLELGDSALYFCASSSSGTGGSKLFFGSGTQLSVL.

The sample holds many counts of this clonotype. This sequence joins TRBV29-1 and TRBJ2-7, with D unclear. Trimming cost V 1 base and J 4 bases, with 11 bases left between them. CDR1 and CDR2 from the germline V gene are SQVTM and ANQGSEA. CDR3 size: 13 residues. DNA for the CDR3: TGCAGCGTTGAAGTCTGGAACCCATACGAGCAGTACTTC. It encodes CSVEVWNPYEQYF.